Detailed here is one TCR beta chain. Its matching antigen is unknown. The CDR3 covers 16 residues. V lost 2 bases and J lost 9, with 20 bases in between. From germline, CDR1 is LGHNA and CDR2 YSLEER. This specimen belongs to a study of radiation and T cells in renal cell carcinoma. Notes on the study in general: Pretreatment tumor biopsies were lacking, so baseline clonotypes are unknown.

The data were produced by immunoSEQ multiplex PCR, yet TCRdb's version contains in-frame clones alone and is incomplete. The sample holds 150,000 to 200,000 clones; around 89% are singletons and the top ten take 10% to 12%. Stated time point: blood 4 weeks post-SBRT, at nephrectomy. Treatment noted: 15 Gy SBRT to primary tumor, nephrectomy 4 weeks later. This clonotype was sampled from a woman aged 45-65 years with renal cell carcinoma. The chain uses TRBV4-3 and TRBJ2-1; D tentatively reads TRBD1 or TRBD2 (5 bases each). Sequenced here: blood, sampled from a patient whose treatment included radiotherapy and nephrectomy. The CDR3 DNA is TGCGCCAGCAGCCAATTTACCGGGACCGGCTTGGGTGAGCAGTTCTTC. Protein: CASSQFTGTGLGEQFF.